The T cell receptor beta chain described here comes from a study of metastatic and nonmetastatic thyroid tumors. As for the study in general: Repertoires were compared across blood and tumor or nodule tissue from malignant and benign thyroid patients. Whole-study findings and limits: Across blood and tumor, TCR beta diversity in malignant thyroid tumors was reportedly significantly higher than in benign nodules.

Patients underwent thyroid surgery, and none had received any treatment before it. Many counts were recorded for this clone. Its antigen is unidentified. As handled by the study authors: It was from CDR3 differences across clinicopathological groups that a distant-metastasis classifier for papillary thyroid cancer was built. From the PCR reads, TCRdb re-called clones with MiXCR. These V and J calls are TCRdb output, not the study's own analysis. The data hold about 27,000 clones, with around 17% observed a single time. Sequenced sample: blood. The clonotype comes from a male donor with papillary thyroid cancer or a benign thyroid nodule (not recorded which). Some clones in this sample may be carry-over from other donors' samples.

CDR3 bases: TGTGCCAGCAGCTTGGGCGCACAGGGGGTTTTCTATGGCTACACCTTC. Encoded protein: CASSLGAQGVFYGYTF. V usage is TRBV5-6 and J usage is TRBJ1-2; TRBD1 agrees at 8 bases. The V and J ends lost 0 bases and 4 bases, in that order; junction bases with no gene match: 8. CDR1 SGHDT and CDR2 YYEEEE come from the germline V gene. The length of the CDR3 is 16 residues.